This TCR beta chain is from a study of cytomegalovirus exposure and HLA in healthy donors. Study-wide background: As an earlier analysis found, around 200 million T cells yielded around 110 million unique TCR beta sequences. Findings and caveats of the study: One later analysis reportedly identified an Asian-associated ancestry cluster that showed fewer N-insertions than the approximately 700-donor mean. One variant, a missense change in DCLRE1C, was linked in a later analysis to TCR beta V- and J-gene trimming.

The table lists this clone with a count of one. The antigen is undetermined. PCR involved 60 Vbeta and 13 Jbeta primers. Clones were read by immunoSEQ multiplex PCR, and TCRdb kept only the in-frame ones, dropping some. The data contain under 150,000 clones, about 68% of them singletons. Germline V lookup: CDR1 LGHNA, CDR2 YNFKEQ. The CDR3 contains 19 residues. The V segment lost 0 bases and the J segment 1 base; nucleotides outside the gene matches: 10. Unrecorded immune exposure was likely among donors, who were nominally healthy when sampled. J is TRBJ2-3 and V is TRBV4-2, with 10 nucleotides matching TRBD2. The clonotype comes from a woman aged 35 to 49 in good health and CMV-seropositive. The sequencing sample was made of PBMCs. The CDR3 here is CASSQDSLAGEGGTDTQYF. The CDR3 nucleotides read TGTGCCAGCAGCCAAGATAGCCTAGCGGGAGAGGGTGGCACAGATACGCAGTATTTT.